This TCR beta chain was recovered during a study of cytomegalovirus exposure and HLA in healthy donors. The study's findings and limits: Later work found that TCR association rates differed between HLA loci; DRB1 had the most and HLA-C the fewest.

This clone was detected once. Its cognate antigen is unknown. The junction had 14 bases not matched to a gene; V was cut back by 3 bases and J by 7 bases. The CDR3 runs to 18 residues. Germline V CDR1 and CDR2: GTSNPN, SVGIG (reference sequence). In the PCR, 60 Vbeta and 13 Jbeta primers were used. Measured with immunoSEQ multiplex PCR; TCRdb has only the in-frame clones, and not every one. Of 75,000 to 90,000 clones listed, 65% to 80% are singletons. The V call is TRBV30, the J call TRBJ2-3; TRBD2 matches at 15 bases. Material: PBMCs. This sequence was found in a human donor in good health. The CDR3 bases are TGTGCCTGGAGCGCCTCCCCGGGGACTAGCGGGGGGTCCAATACGCAGTATTTT. This gives the protein CAWSASPGTSGGSNTQYF. Full variable domain (missing parts from reference TRBV30 and TRBJ2-3): SQTIHQWPATLVQPVGSPLSLECTVEGTSNPNLYWYRQAAGRGLQLLFYSVGIGQISSEVPQNLSASRPQDRQFILSSKKLLLSDSGFYLCAWSASPGTSGGSNTQYFGPGTRLTVL.